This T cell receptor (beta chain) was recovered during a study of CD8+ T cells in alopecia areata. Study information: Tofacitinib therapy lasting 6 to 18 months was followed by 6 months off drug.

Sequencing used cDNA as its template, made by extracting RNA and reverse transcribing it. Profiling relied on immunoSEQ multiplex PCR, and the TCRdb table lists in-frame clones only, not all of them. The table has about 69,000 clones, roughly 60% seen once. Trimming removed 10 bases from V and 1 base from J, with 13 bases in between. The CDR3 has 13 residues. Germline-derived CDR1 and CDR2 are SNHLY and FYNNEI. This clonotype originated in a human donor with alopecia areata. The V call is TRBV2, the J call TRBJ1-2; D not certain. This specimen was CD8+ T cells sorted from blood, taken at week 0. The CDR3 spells CATPLWVNYGYTF. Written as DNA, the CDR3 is TGTGCCACTCCTCTGTGGGTTAACTATGGCTACACCTTC.